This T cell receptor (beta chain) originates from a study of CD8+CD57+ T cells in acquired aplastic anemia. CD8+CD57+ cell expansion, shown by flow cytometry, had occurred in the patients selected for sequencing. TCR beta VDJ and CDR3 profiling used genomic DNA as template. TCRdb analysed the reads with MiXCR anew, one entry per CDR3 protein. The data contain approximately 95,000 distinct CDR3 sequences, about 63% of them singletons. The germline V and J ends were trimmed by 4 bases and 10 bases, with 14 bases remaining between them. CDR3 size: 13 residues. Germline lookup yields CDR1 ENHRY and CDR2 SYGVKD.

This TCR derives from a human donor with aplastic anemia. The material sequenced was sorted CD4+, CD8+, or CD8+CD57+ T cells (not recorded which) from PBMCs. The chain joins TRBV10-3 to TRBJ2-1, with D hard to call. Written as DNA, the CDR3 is TGTGCCATCAGTGGATCGACGGTCGGAGAGCAGTTCTTC. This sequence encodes CAISGSTVGEQFF.